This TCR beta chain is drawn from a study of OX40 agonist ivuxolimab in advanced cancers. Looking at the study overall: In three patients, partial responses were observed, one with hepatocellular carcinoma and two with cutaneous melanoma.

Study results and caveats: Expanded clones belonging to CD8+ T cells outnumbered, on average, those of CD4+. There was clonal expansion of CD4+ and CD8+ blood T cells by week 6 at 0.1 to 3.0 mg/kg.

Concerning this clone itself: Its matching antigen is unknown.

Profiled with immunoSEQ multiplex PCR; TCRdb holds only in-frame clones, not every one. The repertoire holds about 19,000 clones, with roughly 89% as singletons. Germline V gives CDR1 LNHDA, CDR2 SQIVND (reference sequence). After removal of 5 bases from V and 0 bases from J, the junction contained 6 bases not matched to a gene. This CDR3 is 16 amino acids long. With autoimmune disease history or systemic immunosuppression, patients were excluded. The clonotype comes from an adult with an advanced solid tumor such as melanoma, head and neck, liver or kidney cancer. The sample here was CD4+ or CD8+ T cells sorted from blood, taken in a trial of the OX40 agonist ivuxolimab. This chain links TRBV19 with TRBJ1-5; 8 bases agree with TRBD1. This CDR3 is CASSPRTGGSNQPQHF. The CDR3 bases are TGTGCCAGTAGTCCGCGCACAGGGGGTAGCAATCAGCCCCAGCATTTT.